This T cell receptor beta chain was captured in a study of beta chain features in type 1 diabetes. Overall study context: Healthy donors resembled patients in age, gender and cell yields. Study-level results: Naive, central memory and regulatory TCRB repertoires appeared more similar among patients than healthy donors. The study found moderately but significantly shorter TCRB CDR3s in all four CD4+ subsets of Type 1 diabetes patients.

The CDR3 extends over 15 amino acids. Germline V lookup: CDR1 SNHLY, CDR2 FYNNEI. The trim removed 6 bases at V and 5 bases at J, leaving 11 bases unmatched. Note on this clone: What it binds is unknown.

The sequenced template was cDNA made from the entire isolated RNA. Assay: immunoSEQ multiplex PCR; the TCRdb copy retains only in-frame clones and omits some. This sample has about 53,000 clones, with around 56% found just once. This receptor was taken from a woman aged 40-49 years with type 1 diabetes. Sequencing was performed on Tregs from blood. The chain recombines TRBV2 with TRBJ2-5; 8 bases align to TRBD1. The CDR3 nucleotides read TGTGCCAGCAGAGCCGGACAGGGATTATACGAGACCCAGTACTTC. Protein: CASRAGQGLYETQYF. Variable domain in full (rest from reference TRBV2 and TRBJ2-5): EPEVTQTPSHQVTQMGQEVILRCVPISNHLYFYWYRQILGQKVEFLVSFYNNEISEKSEIFDDQFSVERPDGSNFTLKIRSTKLEDSAMYFCASRAGQGLYETQYFGPGTRLLVL.